This T cell receptor beta chain was recorded in a study of T cell clones after liver transplantation. Turning to the study itself: Post-transplant blood was tracked for graft-donor-reactive T cell clones identified in a pre-transplant mixed lymphocyte reaction. Three of the eight recipients were HCV-positive; the rest had non-autoimmune, non-viral transplant indications. Patients counted as tolerant after at least one year off all immunosuppression, enzymes not exceeding twice normal.

The CDR3 consists of 15 residues. After removal of 5 bases from V and 2 bases from J, the junction contained 8 bases not matched to a gene. Per the germline V gene, CDR1 is SGHVS and CDR2 is FQNEAQ. Comments on this clone: The antigen remains unidentified.

Study findings and constraints: Post-transplant, graft-donor-reactive CD4 TCRbeta sequences in blood dropped significantly in 5 of 8 subjects.

TCRdb's copy holds only in-frame clones and misses some; the assay was immunoSEQ multiplex PCR. The table has more than 100,000 clones, around 84% seen once. The chain joins TRBV7-8 to TRBJ1-2; TRBD1 aligns across 7 bases. This sequence was found in a human patient who received a liver transplant. T cells may partly derive from the graft donor. Sequences were derived from CD4+ T cells from blood, sampled around 44 months after liver transplant. The DNA for the CDR3 is TGTGCCAGCAGCCCGCTAGACAGGGTAAACTATGGCTACACCTTC. Protein product: CASSPLDRVNYGYTF.